What follows are 7 T cell receptor beta chains derived from one specimen sequenced in a study of blood T cell repertoires in COVID-19. Generated by immunoSEQ multiplex PCR, the TCRdb table keeps only in-frame clones and is missing some. The sample holds 200,000 to 250,000 clones, 82% seen once. Sequencing was carried out using peripheral blood. The receptors were sampled from a woman older than 75 with COVID-19, enrolled during active disease.

V and J are TRBV4-2 and TRBJ1-6; maybe TRBD1 (5 bases). From germline, CDR1 is LGHNA and CDR2 YNFKEQ. V dropped 0 bases and J dropped 7 bases, with 13 bases sitting between them. The CDR3 extends over 16 amino acids. CDR3 sequence reads: CASSQETARVNSPLHF. Written as DNA, the CDR3 is TGTGCCAGCAGCCAAGAAACTGCCAGGGTAAATTCACCCCTCCACTTT.

V usage is TRBV3-1 (or the pseudogene TRBV3-2) and J usage is TRBJ2-1; 11 nucleotides align to TRBD1. Trimming at V came to 7 bases and at J to 5 bases, leaving 13 bases not matched to a gene. Per the germline V gene, CDR1 is LGHDT and CDR2 is YNNKEL (reference sequence). The CDR3 length is 17 residues. The CDR3 nucleotides are TGTGCCAGCAAAAACCAAAGGACAGGGGGCATCGACAATGAGCAGTTCTTC. Translated, it gives CASKNQRTGGIDNEQFF.

V is TRBV25-1 and J is TRBJ2-1, with 11 nucleotides matching TRBD2. CDR1 and CDR2 from the germline V gene are MGHDK and SYGVNS. Unmatched junction bases numbered 3, after V lost 4 bases and J lost 4 bases. The CDR3 extends over 15 amino acids. The CDR3 coding sequence is TGTGCCAGCAGTGCAGGACTAGCGGGTTACAATGAGCAGTTCTTC. It codes for CASSAGLAGYNEQFF.

V gene TRBV12-5 combines with J gene TRBJ2-1, with TRBD2 matching 10 bases. After removal of 8 bases from V and 7 bases from J, the junction contained 14 bases not matched to a gene. Germline assignment: CDR1 LGHNT and CDR2 FRNRAP. This CDR3 is built from 16 residues. Written as DNA, the CDR3 is TGTGCTAGTTCTAGCGGGGGAAGGTGGTCGGGAAATGAGCAGTTCTTC. This encodes CASSSGGRWSGNEQFF.

This chain joins TRBV7-3 and TRBJ2-1; 7 nucleotides agree with TRBD2. CDR1 is SGHTA, CDR2 FQGTGA, per germline. CDR3 length equals 14 residues. The V and J ends lost 3 bases and 8 bases, in that order; junction bases with no gene match: 7. The DNA of the CDR3 is TGTGCCAGCAGCTTCAGTCCCACTAGCGATGAGCAGTTCTTC. Amino acids: CASSFSPTSDEQFF.

This rearrangement joins TRBV4-3 to TRBJ2-1, with D hard to call. The CDR3 consists of 15 residues. Germline assignment: CDR1 LGHNA and CDR2 YSLEER. The V gene lost 3 bases and the J gene lost 3 bases, with 12 bases spanning the gap. This chain's CDR3 is CASSQISGYYNEQFF. The CDR3 bases are TGCGCCAGCAGCCAGATCTCCGGGTACTACAATGAGCAGTTCTTC.

This chain joins TRBV5-1 and TRBJ1-2; D is unclear. The germline CDR1 and CDR2 sequences are SGHRS and YFSETQ. This CDR3 region has 12 residues. Deletions cut 0 bases from V and 8 bases from J, with 8 bases between. Written as DNA, the CDR3 is TGCGCCAGCAGCTTGGACTGGAGAGGCTACACCTTC. Residues: CASSLDWRGYTF.